This TCR beta chain was retrieved from a study of CXCR3-negative and CXCR3-positive naive CD8 T cells. As for the study in general: Across all libraries, TRB reads numbered roughly 150 million, with about 1.5 +/- 0.3 million in each library. Study results and caveats: Both naive subsets showed comparably high diversity, and memory CD8+ cells showed much lower diversity. Naive CXCR3-negative and CXCR3-positive cells had similar TRBV-TRBJ usage; memory differed. For CXCR3-positive naive cells, TRB CDR3s were more hydrophobic than those of CXCR3-negative naive cells.

The CDR3 runs 15 residues. The germline CDR1 and CDR2 sequences are SGHTA and FQGNSA. Researchers prepared the TRB cDNA libraries using 5' RACE with UMI labels. TCRdb reanalyzed the 5' RACE reads, giving one entry per CDR3 protein sequence and no DNA. In all, the sample yields about 51,000 distinct CDR3 sequences. Concerning this clonotype: No antigen is known for it.

Sequenced sample: naive CXCR3+ CD8+ T cells from blood. Described subset: CD45RO-CCR7+CD27+CD95- naive CD8+ T cells expressing CXCR3 (TNR3+). The V and J genes are TRBV7-2 and TRBJ2-7; lacking DNA, the TRBD2 call made by TCRdb goes unchecked. The receptor's source is a human donor in good health. Some clones in this sample may be carry-over from other donors' samples. This chain's CDR3 is CASSLDPRAPNEQYF.